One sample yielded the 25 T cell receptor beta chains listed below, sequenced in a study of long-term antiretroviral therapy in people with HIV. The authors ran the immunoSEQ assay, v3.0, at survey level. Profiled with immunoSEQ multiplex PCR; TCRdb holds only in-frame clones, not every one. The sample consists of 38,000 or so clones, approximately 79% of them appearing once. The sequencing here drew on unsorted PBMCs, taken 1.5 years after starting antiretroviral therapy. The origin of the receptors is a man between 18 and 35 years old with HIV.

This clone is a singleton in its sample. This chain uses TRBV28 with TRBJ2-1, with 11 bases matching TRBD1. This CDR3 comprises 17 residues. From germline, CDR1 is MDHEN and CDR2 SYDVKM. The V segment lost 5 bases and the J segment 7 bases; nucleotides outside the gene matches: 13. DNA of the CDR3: TGTGCCAGCAGTACCAACCCCGGGACAGGGGGTTCAAATGAGCAGTTCTTC. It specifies CASSTNPGTGGSNEQFF.

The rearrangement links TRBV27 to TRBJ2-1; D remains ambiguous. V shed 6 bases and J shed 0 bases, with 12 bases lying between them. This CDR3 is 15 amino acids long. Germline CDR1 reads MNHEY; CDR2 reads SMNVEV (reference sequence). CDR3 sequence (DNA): TGTGCCAGCAGCACCAATATTGGCTCCTACAATGAGCAGTTCTTC. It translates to CASSTNIGSYNEQFF.

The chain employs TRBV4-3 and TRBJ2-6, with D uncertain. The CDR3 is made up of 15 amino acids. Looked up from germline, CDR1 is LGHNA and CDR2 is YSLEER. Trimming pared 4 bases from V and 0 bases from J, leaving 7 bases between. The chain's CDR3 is CASSLGISGANVLTF. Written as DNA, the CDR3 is TGCGCCAGCAGCCTTGGGATCTCTGGGGCCAACGTCCTGACTTTC.

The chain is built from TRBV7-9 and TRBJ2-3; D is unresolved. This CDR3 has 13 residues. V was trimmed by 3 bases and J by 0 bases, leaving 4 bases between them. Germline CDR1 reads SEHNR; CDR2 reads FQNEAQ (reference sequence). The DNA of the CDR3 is TGTGCCAGCAGCTTTGACAGCACAGATACGCAGTATTTT. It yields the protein CASSFDSTDTQYF.

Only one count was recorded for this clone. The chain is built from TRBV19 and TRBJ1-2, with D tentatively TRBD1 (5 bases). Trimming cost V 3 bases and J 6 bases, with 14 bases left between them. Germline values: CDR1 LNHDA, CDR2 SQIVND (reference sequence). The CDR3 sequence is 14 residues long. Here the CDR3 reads CASSIFQGADGYTF. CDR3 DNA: TGTGCCAGTAGTATCTTTCAGGGCGCGGATGGCTACACCTTC. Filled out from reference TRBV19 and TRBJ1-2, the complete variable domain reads DGGITQSPKYLFRKEGQNVTLSCEQNLNHDAMYWYRQDPGQGLRLIYYSQIVNDFQKGDIAEGYSVSREKKESFPLTVTSAQKNPTAFYLCASSIFQGADGYTFGSGTRLTVV.

As DNA, the CDR3 is TGCGCCAGCAGACAGACTATCCCCCAAGAGACCCAGTACTTC. Its protein is CASRQTIPQETQYF. V gene TRBV5-1 combines with J gene TRBJ2-5; perhaps TRBD2 as D (5 bases). The CDR3 extends over 14 amino acids. Between the trimmed V and J ends, which lost 5 bases and 1 base, there was a span of 12 bases. The germline gives CDR1 SGHRS, CDR2 YFSETQ.

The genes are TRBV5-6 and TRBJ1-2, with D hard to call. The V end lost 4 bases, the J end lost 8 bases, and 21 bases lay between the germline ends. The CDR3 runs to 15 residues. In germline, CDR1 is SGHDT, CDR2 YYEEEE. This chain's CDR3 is CASSPSSTRRSGYTF. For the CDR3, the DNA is TGTGCCAGCAGCCCTAGCAGTACAAGGCGGTCCGGCTACACCTTC. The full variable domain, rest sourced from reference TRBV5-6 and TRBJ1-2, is DAGVTQSPTHLIKTRGQQVTLRCSPKSGHDTVSWYQQALGQGPQFIFQYYEEEERQRGNFPDRFSGHQFPNYSSELNVNALLLGDSALYLCASSPSSTRRSGYTFGSGTRLTVV.

DNA for the CDR3: TGTGCCAGCAGCGTAGGGGGCGGGAATGCAGATACGCAGTATTTT. Translating it yields CASSVGGGNADTQYF. The chain carries TRBV9 and TRBJ2-3; D perhaps matches TRBD2 (6 bases). This CDR3 contains 15 residues. V lost 0 bases and J 4 bases, leaving 12 bases between the germline ends. The germline V gene has CDR1 SGDLS and CDR2 YYNGEE.

DNA of the CDR3: TGTGCCAGCAGCCGGGAGGCCCTATCCTACAATGAGCAGTTCTTC. This sequence encodes CASSREALSYNEQFF. The J gene is TRBJ2-1, the V gene TRBV5-4, with 7 positions matching TRBD2. The length of the CDR3 is 15 residues. CDR1 and CDR2 (germline): SGHNT, YYREEE (reference sequence). Germline trimming cut 4 bases from V and 1 base from J; bases unmatched to any gene: 5.

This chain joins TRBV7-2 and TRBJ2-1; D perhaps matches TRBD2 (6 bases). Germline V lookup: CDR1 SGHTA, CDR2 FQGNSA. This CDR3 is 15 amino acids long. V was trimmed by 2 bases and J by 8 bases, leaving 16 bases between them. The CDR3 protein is CASSLQLALGDEQFF. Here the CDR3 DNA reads TGTGCCAGCAGCTTACAACTAGCTCTGGGGGATGAGCAGTTCTTC.

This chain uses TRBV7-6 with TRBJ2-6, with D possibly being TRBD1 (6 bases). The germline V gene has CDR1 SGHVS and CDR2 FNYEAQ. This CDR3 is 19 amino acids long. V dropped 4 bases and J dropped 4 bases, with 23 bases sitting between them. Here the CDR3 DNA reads TGTGCCAGCAGCTCCGACCTCGGGACAACCTGGGACGGGGCCAACGTCCTGACTTTC. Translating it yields CASSSDLGTTWDGANVLTF. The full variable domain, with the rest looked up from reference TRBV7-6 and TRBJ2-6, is GAGVSQSPRYKVTKRGQDVALRCDPISGHVSLYWYRQALGQGPEFLTYFNYEAQQDKSGLPNDRFSAERPEGSISTLTIQRTEQRDSAMYRCASSSDLGTTWDGANVLTFGAGSRLTVL.

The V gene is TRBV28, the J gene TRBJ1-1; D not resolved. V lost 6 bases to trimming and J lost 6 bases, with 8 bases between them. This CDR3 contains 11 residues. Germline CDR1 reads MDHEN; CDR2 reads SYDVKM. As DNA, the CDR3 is TGTGCCAGCAGAGGGAAACCTGAAGCTTTCTTT. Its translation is CASRGKPEAFF.

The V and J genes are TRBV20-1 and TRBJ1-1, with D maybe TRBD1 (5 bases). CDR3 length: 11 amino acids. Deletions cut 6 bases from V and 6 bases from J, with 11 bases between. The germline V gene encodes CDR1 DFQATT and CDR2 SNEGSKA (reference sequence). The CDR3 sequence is CSAAWGSEAFF. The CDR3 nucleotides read TGCAGTGCCGCGTGGGGGTCTGAAGCTTTCTTT.

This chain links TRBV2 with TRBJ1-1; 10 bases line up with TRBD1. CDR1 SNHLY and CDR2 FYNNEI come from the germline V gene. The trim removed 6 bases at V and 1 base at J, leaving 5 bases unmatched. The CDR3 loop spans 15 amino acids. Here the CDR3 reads CASSGQGGWNTEAFF. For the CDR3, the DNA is TGTGCCAGCAGCGGACAGGGGGGTTGGAACACTGAAGCTTTCTTT.

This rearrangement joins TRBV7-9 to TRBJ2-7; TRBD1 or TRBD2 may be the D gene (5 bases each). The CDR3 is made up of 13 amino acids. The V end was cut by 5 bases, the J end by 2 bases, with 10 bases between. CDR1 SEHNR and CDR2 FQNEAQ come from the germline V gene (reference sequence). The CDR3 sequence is CASSLGGPYEQYF. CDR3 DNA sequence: TGTGCCAGCAGCCTTGGGGGACCCTACGAGCAGTACTTC.

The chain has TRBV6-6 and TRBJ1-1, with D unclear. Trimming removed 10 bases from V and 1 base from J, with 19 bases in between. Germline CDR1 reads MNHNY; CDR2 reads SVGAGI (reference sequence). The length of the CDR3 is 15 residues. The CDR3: CATYKVWGTNTEAFF. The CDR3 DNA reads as TGTGCCACCTATAAAGTATGGGGAACGAACACTGAAGCTTTCTTT.

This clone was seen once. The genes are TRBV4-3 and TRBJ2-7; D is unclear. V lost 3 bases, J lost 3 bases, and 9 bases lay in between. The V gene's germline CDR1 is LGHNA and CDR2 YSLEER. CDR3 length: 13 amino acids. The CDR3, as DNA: TGCGCCAGCAGCCATAGAAGGTTCTACGAGCAGTACTTC. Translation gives CASSHRRFYEQYF.

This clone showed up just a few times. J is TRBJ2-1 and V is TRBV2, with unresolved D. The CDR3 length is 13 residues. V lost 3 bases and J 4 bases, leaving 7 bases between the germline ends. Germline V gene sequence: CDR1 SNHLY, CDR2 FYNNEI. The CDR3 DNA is TGTGCCAGCAGTGACACGCAATACAATGAGCAGTTCTTC. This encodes CASSDTQYNEQFF.

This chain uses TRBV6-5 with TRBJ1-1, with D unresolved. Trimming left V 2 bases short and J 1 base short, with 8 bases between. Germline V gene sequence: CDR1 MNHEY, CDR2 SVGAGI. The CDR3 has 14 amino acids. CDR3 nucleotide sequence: TGTGCCAGCAGTTACATAGGGTCGAACACTGAAGCTTTCTTT. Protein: CASSYIGSNTEAFF.

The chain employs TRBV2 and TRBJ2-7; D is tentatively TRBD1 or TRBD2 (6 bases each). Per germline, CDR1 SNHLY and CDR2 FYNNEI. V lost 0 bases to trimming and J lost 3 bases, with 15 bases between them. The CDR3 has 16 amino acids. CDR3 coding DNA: TGTGCCAGCAGTGAAGCAGGAGGGGGATTTCTCTACGAGCAGTACTTC. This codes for CASSEAGGGFLYEQYF.

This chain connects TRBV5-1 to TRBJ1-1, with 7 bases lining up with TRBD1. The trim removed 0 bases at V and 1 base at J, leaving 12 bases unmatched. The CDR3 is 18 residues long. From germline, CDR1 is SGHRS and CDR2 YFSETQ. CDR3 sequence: CASSLGQGYSTPNTEAFF. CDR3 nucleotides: TGCGCCAGCAGCTTGGGACAGGGCTACTCTACCCCGAACACTGAAGCTTTCTTT.

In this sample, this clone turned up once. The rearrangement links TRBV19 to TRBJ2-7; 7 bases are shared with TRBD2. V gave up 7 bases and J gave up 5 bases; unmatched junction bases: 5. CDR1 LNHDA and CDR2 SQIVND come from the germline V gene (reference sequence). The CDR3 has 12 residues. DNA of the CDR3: TGTGCCAGTACCCCGGGAGGCGACGAGCAGTACTTC. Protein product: CASTPGGDEQYF.

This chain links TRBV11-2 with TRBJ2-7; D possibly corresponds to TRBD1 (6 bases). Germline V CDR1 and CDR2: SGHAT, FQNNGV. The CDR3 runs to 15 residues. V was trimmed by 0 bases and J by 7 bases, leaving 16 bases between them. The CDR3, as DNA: TGTGCCAGCAGCTTAGAACGGGACACCGGTCAGGAGCAGTACTTC. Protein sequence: CASSLERDTGQEQYF.

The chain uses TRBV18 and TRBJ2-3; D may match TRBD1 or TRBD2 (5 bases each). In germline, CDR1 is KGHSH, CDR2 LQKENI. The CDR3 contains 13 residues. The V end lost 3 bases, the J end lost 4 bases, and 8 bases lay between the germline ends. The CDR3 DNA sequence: TGTGCCAGCTCACCCGGGACGGCAGATACGCAGTATTTT. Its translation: CASSPGTADTQYF.

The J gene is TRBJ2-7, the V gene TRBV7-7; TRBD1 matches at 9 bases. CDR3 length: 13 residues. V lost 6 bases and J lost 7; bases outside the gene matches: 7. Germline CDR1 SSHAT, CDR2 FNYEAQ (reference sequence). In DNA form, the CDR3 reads TGTGCCAGCAGTTCAGGACAGGGGTGGGAGCAGTACTTC. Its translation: CASSSGQGWEQYF.